This TCR beta chain is from a study of T cells in localized non-small cell lung cancer. CDR1 is MNHEY and CDR2 is SVGAGI in the germline V gene. J lost 8 bases, V lost 7 bases, and 9 bases had no gene match. The CDR3 totals 15 residues. The table lists this clone with a count of one. The method was immunoSEQ multiplex PCR; TCRdb's version includes in-frame clones alone and lacks a portion of them. The top ten clones hold approximately 3.9% of a sample with approximately 15,000 clones, roughly 85% of them seen once. The clonotype comes from a woman aged 40-69 years with stage I lung adenocarcinoma. Sequences were derived from peripheral blood, sampled before any cancer treatment. The chain recombines TRBV6-5 with TRBJ2-1; 12 bases agree with TRBD1. The CDR3 protein is CASTPGTGGWDEQFF. Written as DNA, the CDR3 is TGTGCCAGCACCCCGGGGACAGGGGGCTGGGATGAGCAGTTCTTC.